The 17 T cell receptor beta chains presented below share a single source sample, sequenced in a study of OX40 agonist ivuxolimab in advanced cancers. Repertoires were generated with immunoSEQ multiplex PCR, while TCRdb's copy carries only in-frame clones and drops some. This table has 20,000 to 25,000 clones, roughly 84% appearing once. The source was CD4+ or CD8+ T cells sorted from blood, collected in a trial of the OX40 agonist ivuxolimab. Receptors were obtained from an adult with an advanced solid tumor such as melanoma, head and neck, liver or kidney cancer.

In this sample, this clone turned up once. The rearrangement joins TRBV18 to TRBJ2-7; D may be TRBD2 (6 bases). Germline V gene lookup returns CDR1 KGHSH and CDR2 LQKENI. Trimming removed 1 base at V and 2 bases at J, with 9 bases between. CDR3 length: 14 amino acids. CDR3 DNA: TGTGCCAGCTCACCACTTCCGGGAGCCTACGAGCAGTACTTC. Translation: CASSPLPGAYEQYF.

The V gene is TRBV27, the J gene TRBJ2-7; 10 nucleotides agree with TRBD1. Looked up from germline, CDR1 is MNHEY and CDR2 is SMNVEV (reference sequence). The CDR3 has 16 amino acids. V lost 3 bases and J lost 5; bases outside the gene matches: 10. The CDR3 loop is CASSFTSPGQGNEQYF. The CDR3 region has the DNA TGTGCCAGCAGTTTTACCTCGCCGGGACAGGGGAACGAGCAGTACTTC.

This clone came up a few times. The V call is TRBV2, the J call TRBJ2-7; D gene unclear. Per germline, CDR1 SNHLY and CDR2 FYNNEI. This CDR3 is 12 amino acids long. V lost 5 bases to trimming and J lost 2 bases, with 7 bases between them. Here the CDR3 DNA reads TGTGCCAGCAGTCCCATGGCCTACGAGCAGTACTTC. Residues: CASSPMAYEQYF.

The V and J genes are TRBV5-1 and TRBJ2-5, with TRBD2 identical over 8 bases. Germline V gene sequence: CDR1 SGHRS, CDR2 YFSETQ. The CDR3 sequence is 15 residues long. The V gene end was trimmed by 0 bases and the J gene end by 5 bases; junction bases not matched to a gene: 6. The CDR3 loop is CASSLERGSSETQYF. CDR3 bases: TGCGCCAGCAGCTTGGAGCGGGGGAGCTCGGAGACCCAGTACTTC. Filled out from reference TRBV5-1 and TRBJ2-5, the complete variable domain reads KAGVTQTPRYLIKTRGQQVTLSCSPISGHRSVSWYQQTPGQGLQFLFEYFSETQRNKGNFPGRFSGRQFSNSRSEMNVSTLELGDSALYLCASSLERGSSETQYFGPGTRLLVL.

This chain connects TRBV19 to TRBJ1-5, with TRBD1 matching over 7 bases. CDR3 length equals 15 residues. CDR1 is LNHDA, CDR2 SQIVND, per germline (reference sequence). The trim removed 3 bases at V and 6 bases at J, leaving 8 bases unmatched. CDR3 amino acids: CASSIKQGVAQPQHF. The CDR3 coding sequence is TGTGCCAGTAGTATCAAGCAGGGGGTCGCTCAGCCCCAGCATTTT.

The chain joins TRBV5-5 to TRBJ1-3; 8 positions match TRBD1. There are 18 residues in the CDR3. V shed 2 bases, J shed 0 bases, and the junction held 10 bases outside the gene matches. From germline, CDR1 is SGHKS and CDR2 YYEKEE (reference sequence). The DNA for the CDR3 is TGTGCCAGCAGCTTAACCGGGACAGGCGTTAGCTCTGGAAACACCATATATTTT. Encoded protein: CASSLTGTGVSSGNTIYF. The full variable domain, its missing parts supplied by reference TRBV5-5 and TRBJ1-3, is DAGVTQSPTHLIKTRGQQVTLRCSPISGHKSVSWYQQVLGQGPQFIFQYYEKEERGRGNFPDRFSARQFPNYSSELNVNALLLGDSALYLCASSLTGTGVSSGNTIYFGEGSWLTVV.

The CDR3 region has the DNA TGTGCCAGCAGCTTTTCCGGGACAGGGTCCTACAATGAGCAGTTCTTC. Translated: CASSFSGTGSYNEQFF. This rearrangement joins TRBV7-9 to TRBJ2-1; TRBD1 aligns across 9 bases. Trimming took 3 bases from V and 1 from J; bases not matched to a gene: 4. This CDR3 has 16 residues. CDR1 and CDR2 (germline): SEHNR, FQNEAQ (reference sequence).

The chain couples TRBV7-2 to TRBJ1-1; TRBD1 is a possible D gene (6 bases). Trimming took 1 base from V and 4 from J, leaving 13 bases between them. This CDR3 has 15 residues. Germline V CDR1 and CDR2: SGHTA, FQGNSA. CDR3 residues: CASSLVGGRGTEAFF. The CDR3 nucleotides read TGTGCCAGCAGCTTAGTGGGGGGCAGGGGCACTGAAGCTTTCTTT.

The J gene is TRBJ1-5, the V gene TRBV27; 7 bases agree with TRBD1. Germline V gene data show CDR1 as MNHEY and CDR2 as SMNVEV (reference sequence). The CDR3 runs to 14 residues. Losses at the gene ends were 5 bases for V and 1 base for J; bases not matched to a gene: 2. CDR3 region: CASSQGGSNQPQHF. The CDR3, as DNA: TGTGCCAGCAGTCAGGGGGGGAGCAATCAGCCCCAGCATTTT.

This chain joins TRBV5-1 and TRBJ1-1, with 7 nucleotides matching TRBD1. V was pared by 4 bases and J by 2 bases, with 8 bases of the junction left unmatched. Germline CDR1 reads SGHRS; CDR2 reads YFSETQ. This CDR3 spans 15 amino acids. The CDR3 nucleotides read TGCGCCAGCAGCCCAAGGACAGGAGATAACACTGAAGCTTTCTTT. Translated, it gives CASSPRTGDNTEAFF.

The gene calls are TRBV7-3 and TRBJ1-2, with TRBD1 identical over 7 bases. This CDR3 contains 16 residues. CDR1 is SGHTA, CDR2 FQGTGA, per germline. J was trimmed by 3 bases and V by 5 bases; bases with no gene match: 12. The CDR3 nucleotides are TGTGCCAGCAGCCCCAGGCGGGAAGGGGGCCACTATGGCTACACCTTC. Translated: CASSPRREGGHYGYTF.

This chain joins TRBV12-5 and TRBJ1-1; 8 nucleotides align to TRBD1. V gave up 6 bases and J gave up 5 bases; unmatched junction bases: 2. This CDR3 contains 12 residues. In germline, CDR1 is LGHNT, CDR2 FRNRAP. CDR3 amino acids: CASGRQGTEAFF. CDR3 nucleotides: TGTGCTAGTGGAAGACAGGGGACTGAAGCTTTCTTT. Full variable domain (outside the CDR3, taken from reference TRBV12-5 and TRBJ1-1): DARVTQTPRHKVTEMGQEVTMRCQPILGHNTVFWYRQTMMQGLELLAYFRNRAPLDDSGMPKDRFSAEMPDATLATLKIQPSEPRDSAVYFCASGRQGTEAFFGQGTRLTVV.

The rearrangement joins TRBV6-5 to TRBJ2-1; 13 bases are a match to TRBD2. The J segment lost 6 bases and the V segment lost 4 bases, leaving 6 bases of the junction unmatched. Germline V gene data show CDR1 as MNHEY and CDR2 as SVGAGI. The CDR3 consists of 16 residues. The CDR3 sequence is CASSFVGLAGANEQFF. The CDR3 nucleotides read TGTGCCAGCAGTTTCGTTGGACTAGCGGGAGCCAATGAGCAGTTCTTC.

The chain links TRBV5-6 to TRBJ1-3; D is ambiguous. Looked up from germline, CDR1 is SGHDT and CDR2 is YYEEEE. Trimming removed 0 bases at V and 0 bases at J, with 7 bases between. The CDR3 is 15 residues long. The DNA for the CDR3 is TGTGCCAGCAGCTTGGGAGGTCCCTCTGGAAACACCATATATTTT. This translates into CASSLGGPSGNTIYF.

The rearrangement links TRBV29-1 to TRBJ1-2, with TRBD1 as a possible D gene (5 bases). CDR3 length: 12 amino acids. Germline V lookup: CDR1 SQVTM, CDR2 ANQGSEA. The V gene lost 4 bases and the J gene lost 4 bases, with 10 bases spanning the gap. The DNA of the CDR3 is TGCAGCGTTGGGGAGGGGAGCTATGGCTACACCTTC. Translating it yields CSVGEGSYGYTF.

This clone was observed once. The chain links TRBV29-1 to TRBJ2-1; D perhaps matches TRBD1 (5 bases). V was trimmed by 4 bases and J by 7 bases, leaving 11 bases between them. The length of the CDR3 is 12 residues. CDR1 and CDR2 (germline): SQVTM, ANQGSEA. The DNA for the CDR3 is TGCAGCGTTGGTCAAGGGGATAATGAGCAGTTCTTC. It codes for CSVGQGDNEQFF.

The sample holds one count of this clone. The rearrangement joins TRBV10-1 to TRBJ2-7; TRBD2 aligns across 7 bases. The CDR3 is 14 amino acids. Unmatched junction bases numbered 2, after V lost 2 bases and J lost 1 base. The germline gives CDR1 WNHNN, CDR2 SYGVQD (reference sequence). The CDR3 nucleotides read TGCGCCAGCAGTGAGGGCGGGAGTTCCTACGAGCAGTACTTC. Amino acid sequence: CASSEGGSSYEQYF.